This TCR beta chain stems from a study of Ad26.COV2.S vaccination and SARS-CoV-2 variants. About the study: Ad26.COV2.S was injected intramuscularly once or twice, 56 days apart. Study-wide results and caveats: Similar non-spike TCR breadth was observed in recipients of vaccine and of placebo.

With 5 bases removed from V and 5 bases from J, the gap between germline ends came to 19 bases. There are 16 residues in the CDR3. From germline, CDR1 is MNHEY and CDR2 SVGEGT. In the case of this clone: Antigen: not known.

Profiling relied on immunoSEQ multiplex PCR, and the TCRdb table lists in-frame clones only, not all of them. The profile shows about 350,000 clones, 75% to 90% of them singletons. Specified treatment: some 20 received Ad26.COV2.S at low or high dose, single or two shots; about five received placebo; per-sample allocation not given. Sampling was done on day 63 after the first vaccine or placebo injection. The source is a person aged 18-60 years who received the Ad26.COV2.S COVID-19 vaccine or a placebo. V is TRBV6-2 or TRBV6-3 and J is TRBJ1-5; D not resolved. Sample: peripheral blood, taken in a trial of Ad26.COV2.S vaccine versus placebo. CDR3 amino acids: CASSQLIPDRDQPQHF. The CDR3, as DNA: TGTGCCAGCAGTCAACTCATTCCGGACCGAGATCAGCCCCAGCATTTT.